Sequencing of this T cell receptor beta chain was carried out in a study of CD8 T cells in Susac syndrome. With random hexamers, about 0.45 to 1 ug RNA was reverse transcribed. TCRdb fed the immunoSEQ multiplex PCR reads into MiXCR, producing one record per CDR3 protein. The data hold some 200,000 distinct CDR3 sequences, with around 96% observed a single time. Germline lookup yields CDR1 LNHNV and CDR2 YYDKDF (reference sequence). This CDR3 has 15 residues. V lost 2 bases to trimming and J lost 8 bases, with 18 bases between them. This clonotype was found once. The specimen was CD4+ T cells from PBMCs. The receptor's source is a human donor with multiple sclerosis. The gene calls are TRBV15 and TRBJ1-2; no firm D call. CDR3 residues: CATSRLQDSAEGYTF. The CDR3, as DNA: TGTGCCACCAGCAGACTTCAGGATTCGGCGGAAGGCTACACCTTC.